The 3 T cell receptor beta chains given below trace back to one sample, sequenced in a study of CD8+CD57+ T cells in acquired aplastic anemia. All patients picked for sequencing had shown, by flow cytometry, an expansion of CD8+CD57+ cells. Investigators profiled TCR beta VDJ and CDR3 from genomic DNA template. TCRdb fed the reads into MiXCR, producing one record per CDR3 protein. The sample lists around 200,000 distinct CDR3 sequences, approximately 48% seen once, with 13% in the top ten. Input material: sorted CD4+, CD8+, or CD8+CD57+ T cells (not recorded which) from PBMCs. The receptors here all came from a human donor with aplastic anemia.

The rearrangement links TRBV9 to TRBJ2-3; D is ambiguous. Trimming cost V 3 bases and J 11 bases, with 25 bases left between them. This CDR3 has 16 residues. CDR1 and CDR2 from the germline V gene are SGDLS and YYNGEE. This CDR3 reads CASSASADPWTVKQYF. CDR3 bases: TGTGCCAGCAGCGCTTCCGCGGACCCCTGGACGGTTAAGCAGTATTTT.

The chain is built from TRBV29-1 and TRBJ2-7; maybe TRBD1 (6 bases). CDR3 length: 11 amino acids. In germline, CDR1 is SQVTM, CDR2 ANQGSEA. Trimming removed 4 bases from V and 6 bases from J, with 10 bases in between. The CDR3 bases are TGCAGCGTTGCCCGGACAGCCGAGCAGTACTTC. Its translation is CSVARTAEQYF.

In this sample, this clonotype turned up once. The rearrangement uses TRBV5-1 and TRBJ2-7, with a possible D match to TRBD1 (5 bases). Trimming cost V 4 bases and J 1 base, with 18 bases left between them. The CDR3 covers 16 residues. Germline V gene lookup returns CDR1 SGHRS and CDR2 YFSETQ. The CDR3 DNA reads TGCGCCAGCAGCCGCCCGGACCTCCAGGGATCCTACGAGCAGTACGTC. Protein sequence: CASSRPDLQGSYEQYV.